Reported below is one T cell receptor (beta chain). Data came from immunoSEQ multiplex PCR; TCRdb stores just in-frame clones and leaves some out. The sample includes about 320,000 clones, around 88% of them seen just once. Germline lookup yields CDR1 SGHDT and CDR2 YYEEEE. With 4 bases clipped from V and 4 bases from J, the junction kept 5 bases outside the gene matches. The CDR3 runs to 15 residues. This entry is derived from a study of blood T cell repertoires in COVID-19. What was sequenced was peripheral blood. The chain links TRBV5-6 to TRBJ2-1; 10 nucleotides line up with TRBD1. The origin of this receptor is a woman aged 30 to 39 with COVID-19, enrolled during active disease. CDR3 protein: CASSTGQGGYNEQFF. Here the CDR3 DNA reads TGTGCCAGCAGCACAGGACAGGGGGGTTACAATGAGCAGTTCTTC.